One and the same sample provided the 12 T cell receptor beta chains below, sequenced in a study of CXCR3-negative and CXCR3-positive naive CD8 T cells. TRB cDNA libraries were made by UMI-labeled 5' RACE. Each CDR3 protein gets one entry in TCRdb, which reprocessed the 5' RACE reads and gives no DNA. Its table lists some 150,000 distinct CDR3 sequences. These receptors are not linked to any known antigen. General observations from the study: The study found more hydrophobic TRB CDR3s in CXCR3-positive naive cells than in CXCR3-negative naive cells.

Sequencing input: naive CXCR3+ CD8+ T cells from blood. Subset described: CD45RO-CCR7+CD27+CD95- naive CD8+ T cells expressing CXCR3 (TNR3+). The receptors here all came from a human donor in good health. Some clones in this sample may be carry-over from other donors' samples.

The chain is built from TRBV29-1 and TRBJ2-1; TCRdb's assignment of TRBD1 cannot be checked, as there is no DNA. This CDR3 has 13 amino acids. The germline V gene encodes CDR1 SQVTM and CDR2 ANQGSEA. CDR3: CSVEVDRYNEQFF.

The chain couples TRBV6-6 to TRBJ2-6; the TRBD2 assignment by TCRdb is unverifiable without DNA. This CDR3 region has 17 residues. The germline V gene has CDR1 MNHNY and CDR2 SVGAGI (reference sequence). CDR3 residues: CASSYDGALAGANVLTF.

The chain links TRBV9 to TRBJ2-2; the TRBD2 assignment by TCRdb is unverifiable without DNA. This CDR3 has 17 residues. Germline V gene data show CDR1 as SGDLS and CDR2 as YYNGEE. CDR3 region: CASTHPAGGLDTGELFF.

The chain is built from TRBV29-1 and TRBJ2-7; with no DNA, the TCRdb D assignment of TRBD1 cannot be verified. The CDR3 is 14 amino acids. The V gene's germline CDR1 is SQVTM and CDR2 ANQGSEA. This chain's CDR3 is CSIHPPGQDYEQYF.

J is TRBJ2-7 and V is TRBV28; no DNA is available, so the TRBD2 call from TCRdb remains unchecked. CDR1 MDHEN and CDR2 SYDVKM come from the germline V gene. CDR3 length equals 17 residues. The CDR3 here is CASSLSPIAGGSYEQYF.

The rearrangement links TRBV28 to TRBJ2-7; absent DNA, TCRdb's TRBD2 call cannot be checked. CDR3 length: 13 amino acids. Germline CDR1 is MDHEN and CDR2 is SYDVKM. The CDR3 spells CVPITGGSYEQYF.

The V call is TRBV28, the J call TRBJ1-1; checking the TCRdb D call of TRBD1 is not possible without DNA. The CDR3 sequence is 13 residues long. Germline V lookup: CDR1 MDHEN, CDR2 SYDVKM. This chain's CDR3 is CASSPPPGTEAFF.

The chain carries TRBV2 and TRBJ2-1; lacking DNA, the TRBD1 call made by TCRdb goes unchecked. The CDR3 has 16 amino acids. The V gene's germline CDR1 is SNHLY and CDR2 FYNNEI. The CDR3 sequence: CASSDAGTGGVNGQFF.

The chain employs TRBV29-1 and TRBJ2-7. Germline V CDR1 and CDR2: SQVTM, ANQGSEA. This CDR3 region has 12 residues. CDR3 protein: CRVEDQSSRQYF.

The chain has TRBV29-1 and TRBJ2-1; the TCRdb D gene call, TRBD1, has no DNA to confirm it. CDR1 is SQVTM and CDR2 is ANQGSEA in the germline V gene. This CDR3 region has 14 residues. CDR3 loop: CSAVSGAEDYEQYF.

The V gene is TRBV4-2, the J gene TRBJ2-1; TCRdb's D call, TRBD2, is unchecked because there is no DNA. Germline V gives CDR1 LGHNA, CDR2 YNFKEQ. The CDR3 length is 18 residues. The CDR3 protein is CASSQEGEALSSYNEQFF.

CDR3 region: CASSREQGRTSGPVYEQYF. The chain uses TRBV19 and TRBJ2-7; TCRdb picks TRBD2, but there is no DNA to check that call. The CDR3 is made up of 19 amino acids. The germline CDR1 and CDR2 sequences are LNHDA and SQIVND (reference sequence).